This entry features one T cell receptor beta chain sequence. What it binds is not known. This sample is drawn from a study of T cells expressing NK-cell markers. Study-wide context: Sorted CD3+CD56-NKG2C+, CD3+CD56+NKG2C+ and CD3+CD56+NKG2C- T cells supplied the TCR beta repertoires. Eight donors were sequenced, seven testing HCMV-seropositive and one testing seronegative. General study points: A few donors showed these clonotypes also leading the CD3+CD56-NKG2C+ fraction. Of CD8+ T cells, 1.0-7.0% belonged to dominant NKG2C+ clonotypes in roughly 6 donors.

For each CDR3 protein, TCRdb gives one entry from its re-call of the 5' RACE reads, without DNA. The sample table sets out a few hundred thousand distinct CDR3 sequences. Germline CDR1 is SGHTA and CDR2 is FQGNSA. The CDR3 is made up of 14 amino acids. V is TRBV7-2 and J is TRBJ2-3; TCRdb selects TRBD1, and the lack of DNA leaves this call unchecked. The sequence derives from a man aged 18 to 30 in good health. The sample consisted of blood T cells: a sorted CD56 or NKG2C T cell subset, CD4+ or CD8+ T cells, or bulk PBMC T cells (not recorded which). The CDR3 loop is CASSLEGAADTQYF.